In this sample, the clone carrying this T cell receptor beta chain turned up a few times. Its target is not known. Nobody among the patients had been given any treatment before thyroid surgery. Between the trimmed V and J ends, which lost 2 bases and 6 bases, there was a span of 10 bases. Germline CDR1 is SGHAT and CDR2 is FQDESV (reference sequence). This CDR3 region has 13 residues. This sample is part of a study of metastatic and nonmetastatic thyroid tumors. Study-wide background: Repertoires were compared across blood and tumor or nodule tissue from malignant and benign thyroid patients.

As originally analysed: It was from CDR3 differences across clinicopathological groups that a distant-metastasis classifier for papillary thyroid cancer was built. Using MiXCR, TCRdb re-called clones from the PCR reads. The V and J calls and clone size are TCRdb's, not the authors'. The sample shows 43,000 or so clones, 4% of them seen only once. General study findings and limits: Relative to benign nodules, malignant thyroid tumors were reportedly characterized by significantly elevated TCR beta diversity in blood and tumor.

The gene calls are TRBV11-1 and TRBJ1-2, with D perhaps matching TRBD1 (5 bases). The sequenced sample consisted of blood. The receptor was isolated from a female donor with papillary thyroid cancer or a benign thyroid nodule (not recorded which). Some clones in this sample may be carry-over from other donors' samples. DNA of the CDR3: TGTGCCAGCAGCTTACAGGGATGGGATGGCTACACCTTC. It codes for CASSLQGWDGYTF.